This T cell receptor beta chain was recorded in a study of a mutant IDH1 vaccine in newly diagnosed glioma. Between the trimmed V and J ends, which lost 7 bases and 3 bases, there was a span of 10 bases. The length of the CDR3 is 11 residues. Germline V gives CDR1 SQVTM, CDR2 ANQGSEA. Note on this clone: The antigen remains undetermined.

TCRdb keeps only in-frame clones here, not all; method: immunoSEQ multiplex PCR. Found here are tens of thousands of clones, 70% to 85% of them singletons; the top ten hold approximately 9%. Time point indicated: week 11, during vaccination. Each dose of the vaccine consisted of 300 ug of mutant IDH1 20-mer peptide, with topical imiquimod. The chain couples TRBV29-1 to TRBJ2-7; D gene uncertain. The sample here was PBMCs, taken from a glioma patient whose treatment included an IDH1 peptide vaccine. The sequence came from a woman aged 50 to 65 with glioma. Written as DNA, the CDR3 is TGCAGCGGGAGAAGTAACTACGAGCAGTACTTC. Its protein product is CSGRSNYEQYF.